This is a list of T cell receptor beta chains from one sample in a study of immune cell composition in non-small cell lung cancer. The assay was immunoSEQ multiplex PCR, and TCRdb's table has in-frame clones only and misses some. Of more than 3,500 clones in the sample, about 65% were seen once. The sequencing input was non-adjacent lung tissue. The receptors shown here come from a human donor with non-small cell lung cancer. Each CDR3 is given with its conserved first and last residue. The D gene is left open where the match is weak. Clone size is given for some rows only: seen once, a few or many times, or a class if the clone is expanded.

v_call,j_call,cdr3_length,d_call,clone_size,cdr3_nt,cdr3_aa
TRBV13,TRBJ2-3,15,TRBD1,few,TGTGCCAGCAGCAGAAGGACAGGTAGCACAGATACGCAGTATTTT,CASSRRTGSTDTQYF
TRBV7-9,TRBJ1-5,16,-,-,TGTGCCAGCAGCACCGGACGGGACGGCCCCAATCAGCCCCAGCATTTT,CASSTGRDGPNQPQHF
TRBV18,TRBJ2-4,14,-,-,TGTGCCACCAATCCAGACAGGACATCGGACATTCAGTACTTC,CATNPDRTSDIQYF
TRBV6-5,TRBJ1-1,15,-,few,TGTGCCAGCAGTTACTCGTCCAGGGGGAACACTGAAGCTTTCTTT,CASSYSSRGNTEAFF
TRBV6-6,TRBJ1-2,14,-,-,TGTGCCAGCAGTTACTCCGGCAGGGACTATGGCTACACCTTC,CASSYSGRDYGYTF
TRBV6-5,TRBJ1-4,14,-,-,TGTGCCAGCAGTCCGACACCAACTAATGAAAAACTGTTTTTT,CASSPTPTNEKLFF
TRBV19,TRBJ2-7,10,-,-,TGCGGAATAGGGGGGAACGAGCAGTACTTC,CGIGGNEQYF
TRBV19,TRBJ1-4,14,-,-,TGTGCCAGTAGTATTTCAGAGAATAATGAAAAACTGTTTTTT,CASSISENNEKLFF
TRBV1,TRBJ1-1,16,-,-,TGCACCAGCAGCCAAGATCAAGGACATATGAACACTGAAGCTTTCTTT,CTSSQDQGHMNTEAFF
TRBV19,TRBJ1-2,14,-,-,TGTGCCAGTAGTTCCCGCGGGGGCGAGAATGGCTACACCTTC,CASSSRGGENGYTF
TRBV7-6,TRBJ1-3,16,-,-,TGTGCCAGCAGCTTAGTCTTAGCATACTCTGGAAACACCATATATTTT,CASSLVLAYSGNTIYF
TRBV25-1,TRBJ2-7,16,-,-,TGTGCCAGCAGTGAAATTTGGGCACAGGGAGCCTACGAGCAGTACTTC,CASSEIWAQGAYEQYF
TRBV27,TRBJ2-7,17,TRBD1,-,TGTGCCAGCAGTTTATGGGCCCCGGACAGGGGGTGGTACGAGCAGTACTTC,CASSLWAPDRGWYEQYF
TRBV7-9,TRBJ2-7,12,-,-,TGTGCCAGCAGCTCCCAGATATACGAGCAGTACTTC,CASSSQIYEQYF
TRBV5-6,TRBJ2-7,14,TRBD1,-,TGTGCCAGCAGTGCGGACAGGGTTGGCTACGAGCAGTACTTC,CASSADRVGYEQYF
TRBV25-1,TRBJ2-7,13,-,once,TGTGCCAGCAGTGACGGAATACATTCTGAGCAGTACTTC,CASSDGIHSEQYF
TRBV2,TRBJ2-7,13,-,-,TGTGCCAGCAACCCGGACGGACCAGGGGAGCAGTACTTC,CASNPDGPGEQYF
TRBV6-5,TRBJ2-3,14,-,-,TGTGCCAGCAGTTACTCGTTCAGCACAGATACGCAGTATTTT,CASSYSFSTDTQYF
TRBV4-2,TRBJ2-3,17,TRBD2,few,TGTGCCAGCAGCCAAGATCCCCTAGCGGGGGGGCTAAATACGCAGTATTTT,CASSQDPLAGGLNTQYF
TRBV2,TRBJ1-1,18,TRBD1,few,TGTGCCAGCAGCGGCCGGGACAGGGGGCTTTATCGGGGCACTGAAGCTTTCTTT,CASSGRDRGLYRGTEAFF
TRBV7-9,TRBJ2-7,15,TRBD1,-,TGTGCCAGCAGCTGGGGGGACAGGGCGACCTACGAGCAGTACTTC,CASSWGDRATYEQYF
TRBV6-4,TRBJ2-2,15,-,-,TGTGCCAGCAGTTCGAGGGGGGGCCATACCGGGGAGCTGTTTTTT,CASSSRGGHTGELFF
TRBV19,TRBJ1-2,13,-,-,TGTGCCAGTAGTATCCAGGGGCTGTCTGGCTACACCTTC,CASSIQGLSGYTF
TRBV6-4,TRBJ1-2,15,-,-,TGTGCCAGCAGTGACTCGGGGGAGAGTTCCATTGGCTACACCTTC,CASSDSGESSIGYTF
TRBV4-3,TRBJ1-2,14,TRBD1,-,TGCGCCAGCAGCCAATACAGGGGGAACCATGGCTACACCTTC,CASSQYRGNHGYTF
TRBV5-6,TRBJ2-7,14,-,-,TGTGCCAGCAGCTACCTTGGAGATAACGGCGAGCAGTACTTC,CASSYLGDNGEQYF
TRBV7-8,TRBJ2-5,14,TRBD1,few,TGTGCCAGCAGCCCCGACAGGGAAGGAGAGACCCAGTACTTC,CASSPDREGETQYF
TRBV15,TRBJ2-5,14,-,-,TGTGCCACCAGCAGAGTCCGGTTATTGCAGACCCAGTACTTC,CATSRVRLLQTQYF
TRBV7-3,TRBJ2-5,13,TRBD2,few,TGTGCCAGCAGCTTAACGGGGGGGGAGACCCAGTACTTC,CASSLTGGETQYF
TRBV28,TRBJ2-5,15,TRBD2,-,TGTGCCAGCAGCCCCGGCGGGCGGGGGTGGGAGACCCAGTACTTC,CASSPGGRGWETQYF
TRBV19,TRBJ1-2,15,TRBD1,-,TGTGCCAGTAGAAGGGACCGGGACAGAACAAACGGGTGTTCCTTC,CASRRDRDRTNGCSF